The 20 T cell receptor beta chains below all came from one sample that was sequenced in a study of T-cell memory formation after mild COVID-19. From the 5' RACE reads, TCRdb called clonotypes with MiXCR, one entry per CDR3 protein. The sample includes around 450,000 distinct CDR3 sequences, 20% of them seen just once. Material: PBMCs or a T cell subset sorted from them (not recorded which). The source is an adult woman who had mild COVID-19 (a few samples of this study predate the infection). Cell type and time point are not known.

This clonotype was found a few times. The rearrangement joins TRBV6-2 or TRBV6-3 to TRBJ2-7; TRBD2 aligns across 9 bases. The CDR3 sequence is 12 residues long. Germline CDR1 reads MNHEY; CDR2 reads SVGEGT. Trimming took 6 bases from V and 4 from J; bases not matched to a gene: 1. CDR3 in amino acids: CASRTSGYEQYF. In DNA form, the CDR3 reads TGTGCCAGCAGGACTAGCGGTTACGAGCAGTACTTC.

The V call is TRBV12-3 or TRBV12-4, the J call TRBJ2-1; 9 bases map to TRBD2. V shed 4 bases, J shed 5 bases, and the junction held 6 bases outside the gene matches. This CDR3 region has 15 residues. The CDR3 DNA reads TGTGCCAGCAGTTCAGCGGGGGGCCGGGACAATGAGCAGTTCTTC. Translated: CASSSAGGRDNEQFF.

This clonotype was picked up a small number of times. The CDR3, as DNA: TGTGCCAGCAGCTTGCGACAGGGTGGGAATTCACCCCTCCACTTT. Translating gives CASSLRQGGNSPLHF. V usage is TRBV7-9 and J usage is TRBJ1-6, with 7 bases fitting TRBD1. V was pared by 3 bases and J by 7 bases, with 6 bases of the junction left unmatched. The V gene's germline CDR1 is SEHNR and CDR2 FQNEAQ (reference sequence). The CDR3 contains 15 residues.

This clonotype was counted a single time. The CDR3 sequence: CASLTDPGSYGYTF. DNA of the CDR3: TGTGCCAGCCTTACAGATCCAGGGAGCTATGGCTACACCTTC. The chain has TRBV12-3 or TRBV12-4 and TRBJ1-2, with TRBD1 as a possible D gene (5 bases). CDR3 length: 14 amino acids. V lost 8 bases to trimming and J lost 4 bases, with 17 bases between them.

The chain joins TRBV12-3 or TRBV12-4 to TRBJ2-5; tentative D call: TRBD2 (7 bases). Trimming took off 6 bases at V and 5 bases at J, with 13 bases between the two ends. This CDR3 region has 13 residues. CDR3 protein: CASRRGALETQYF. DNA for the CDR3: TGTGCCAGCAGACGGGGGGCTCTTGAGACCCAGTACTTC.

This clonotype occurred a few times. V usage is TRBV15 and J usage is TRBJ1-2, with D possibly matching TRBD1 (5 bases). This CDR3 has 16 amino acids. V was cut by 0 bases and J by 0 bases, with 11 bases left in between. Looked up from germline, CDR1 is LNHNV and CDR2 is YYDKDF (reference sequence). This CDR3 is CATSRDKTASNYGYTF. CDR3 nucleotide sequence: TGTGCCACCAGCAGAGATAAGACAGCTTCTAACTATGGCTACACCTTC.

This chain uses TRBV7-2 with TRBJ2-3; 7 positions agree with TRBD2. With V trimmed by 6 bases and J by 1 base, 4 bases remained unmatched. The CDR3 runs 14 residues. Germline CDR1 is SGHTA and CDR2 is FQGNSA. The CDR3 sequence is CASRLTSGTDTQYF. In nucleotides, the CDR3 is TGTGCCAGCAGGCTCACTAGCGGCACAGATACGCAGTATTTT. The full variable domain, rest sourced from reference TRBV7-2 and TRBJ2-3, is GAGVSQSPSNKVTEKGKDVELRCDPISGHTALYWYRQSLGQGLEFLIYFQGNSAPDKSGLPSDRFSAERTGGSVSTLTIQRTQQEDSAVYLCASRLTSGTDTQYFGPGTRLTVL.

This sequence joins TRBV24-1 and TRBJ2-1; D gene uncertain. The CDR3 runs 14 residues. Germline values: CDR1 KGHDR, CDR2 SFDVKD. V shed 4 bases and J shed 3 bases, with 9 bases lying between them. CDR3 DNA: TGTGCCACCAGTGAAGGTGTCAACTACAATGAGCAGTTCTTC. Translated, it gives CATSEGVNYNEQFF.

The V gene is TRBV27, the J gene TRBJ1-1; D is ambiguous. Germline lookup yields CDR1 MNHEY and CDR2 SMNVEV (reference sequence). The CDR3 contains 16 residues. Between the trimmed V and J ends, which lost 3 bases and 2 bases, there was a span of 16 bases. The CDR3 DNA follows: TGTGCCAGCAGTTTGGGCCTGGACTTCCCCAACACTGAAGCTTTCTTT. Its translation is CASSLGLDFPNTEAFF.

In this sample, this clonotype turned up a few times. The CDR3 loop is CASTATRTNADTQYF. In DNA, the CDR3 is TGTGCCAGCACCGCGACTAGGACGAATGCTGATACGCAGTATTTT. This chain uses TRBV7-9 with TRBJ2-3, with D possibly matching TRBD2 (6 bases). Germline CDR1 SEHNR, CDR2 FQNEAQ (reference sequence). Trimming removed 7 bases at V and 6 bases at J, with 20 bases between. The CDR3 has 15 amino acids. The variable domain in full, with the rest retrieved from reference TRBV7-9 and TRBJ2-3, is DTGVSQNPRHKITKRGQNVTFRCDPISEHNRLYWYRQTLGQGPEFLTYFQNEAQLEKSRLLSDRFSAERPKGSFSTLEIQRTEQGDSAMYLCASTATRTNADTQYFGPGTRLTVL.

The chain couples TRBV3-1 to TRBJ2-1; D might be TRBD1 or TRBD2, each matching 5 bases. CDR3 size: 15 residues. CDR1 is LGHDT and CDR2 is YNNKEL in the germline V gene (reference sequence). Trimming removed 4 bases at V and 4 bases at J, with 14 bases between. Here the CDR3 reads CASSPRDLEYNEQFF. In nucleotides, the CDR3 is TGTGCCAGCAGCCCCCGGGACCTGGAGTACAATGAGCAGTTCTTC.

This clonotype was found a few times. This chain connects TRBV20-1 to TRBJ2-6; D unresolved. This CDR3 contains 15 residues. CDR1 is DFQATT, CDR2 SNEGSKA, per germline (reference sequence). The CDR3 DNA sequence: TGCAGCGCCCGGACGGTTTCCTCTGGGGCCAACGTCCTGACTTTC. The encoded protein is CSARTVSSGANVLTF.

The V gene is TRBV20-1, the J gene TRBJ1-5, with 9 bases aligning to TRBD1. CDR3 size: 15 residues. The V gene end was trimmed by 2 bases and the J gene end by 3 bases; junction bases not matched to a gene: 5. From germline, CDR1 is DFQATT and CDR2 SNEGSKA (reference sequence). The CDR3: CSARTGTGLNQPQHF. CDR3 in DNA: TGCAGTGCTAGAACCGGGACAGGGCTCAATCAGCCCCAGCATTTT.

The chain is built from TRBV12-3 or TRBV12-4 and TRBJ1-3; 7 bases are a match to TRBD1. This CDR3 is 13 amino acids long. J gave up 4 bases and V 11 bases, and 8 bases lay outside the gene matches. The CDR3 loop is CACDRVAGNTIYF. The CDR3 nucleotides are TGTGCCTGCGACAGGGTAGCCGGAAACACCATATATTTT.

This chain uses TRBV3-1 with TRBJ1-2, with TRBD1 matching 7 bases. Trimming took 3 bases from V and 4 from J; bases not matched to a gene: 5. Germline V gene sequence: CDR1 LGHDT, CDR2 YNNKEL (reference sequence). This CDR3 has 14 residues. The CDR3 DNA reads as TGTGCCAGCAGCCAGCAGCACAGGGGCTATGGCTACACCTTC. Protein sequence: CASSQQHRGYGYTF.

This clonotype was observed a handful of times. The J gene is TRBJ2-1, the V gene TRBV20-1, with 8 bases aligning to TRBD2. The CDR3 covers 17 residues. Trimming took 4 bases from V and 8 from J; bases not matched to a gene: 19. Per germline, CDR1 DFQATT and CDR2 SNEGSKA (reference sequence). In DNA form, the CDR3 reads TGCAGTGCTAAGCATCTTCTGACTAGCGCGGGGGAGCATGAGCAGTTCTTC. It specifies CSAKHLLTSAGEHEQFF.

V gene TRBV4-1 combines with J gene TRBJ2-5; TRBD1 aligns across 10 bases. After removal of 1 base from V and 5 bases from J, the junction contained 4 bases not matched to a gene. The CDR3 sequence is 15 residues long. From germline, CDR1 is MGHRA and CDR2 YSYEKL. The CDR3 loop reads CASSQVDRGQETQYF. In DNA form, the CDR3 reads TGCGCCAGCAGCCAAGTTGACAGGGGGCAGGAGACCCAGTACTTC.

V is TRBV7-9 and J is TRBJ1-2; no definite D call. CDR3 size: 11 residues. Trimming removed 7 bases from V and 4 bases from J, with 7 bases in between. From germline, CDR1 is SEHNR and CDR2 FQNEAQ (reference sequence). The DNA of the CDR3 is TGTGCCAGCATAGGGAGCTATGGCTACACCTTC. It translates to CASIGSYGYTF. Looking up the rest from reference TRBV7-9 and TRBJ1-2 gives the full variable domain: DTGVSQNPRHKITKRGQNVTFRCDPISEHNRLYWYRQTLGQGPEFLTYFQNEAQLEKSRLLSDRFSAERPKGSFSTLEIQRTEQGDSAMYLCASIGSYGYTFGSGTRLTVV.

CDR3 protein: CASSPQTTGVRQPQHF. CDR3 in DNA: TGTGCCAGCAGCCCACAGACGACAGGGGTTCGTCAGCCCCAGCATTTT. The V call is TRBV4-2, the J call TRBJ1-5, with TRBD1 matching over 8 bases. Germline V gene lookup returns CDR1 LGHNA and CDR2 YNFKEQ. The length of the CDR3 is 16 residues. J lost 6 bases, V lost 4 bases, and 11 bases had no gene match.

The rearrangement links TRBV4-3 to TRBJ2-7, with D unclear. Germline values: CDR1 LGHNA, CDR2 YSLEER. V lost 3 bases and J 2 bases, leaving 2 bases between the germline ends. The CDR3 loop spans 11 amino acids. The CDR3 sequence is CASSHPYEQYF. In DNA, the CDR3 is TGCGCCAGCAGCCACCCCTACGAGCAGTACTTC.